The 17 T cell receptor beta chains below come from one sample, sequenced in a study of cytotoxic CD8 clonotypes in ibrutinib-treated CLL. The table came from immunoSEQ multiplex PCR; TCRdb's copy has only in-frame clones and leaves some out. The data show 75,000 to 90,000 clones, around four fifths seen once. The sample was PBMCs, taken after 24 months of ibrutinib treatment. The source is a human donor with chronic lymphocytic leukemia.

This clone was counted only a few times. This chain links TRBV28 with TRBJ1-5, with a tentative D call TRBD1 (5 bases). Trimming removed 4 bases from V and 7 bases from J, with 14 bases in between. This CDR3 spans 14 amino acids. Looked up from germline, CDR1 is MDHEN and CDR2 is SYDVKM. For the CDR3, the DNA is TGTGCCAGCAGTTCGGGGGGGACTAGGCAGCCCCAGCATTTT. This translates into CASSSGGTRQPQHF.

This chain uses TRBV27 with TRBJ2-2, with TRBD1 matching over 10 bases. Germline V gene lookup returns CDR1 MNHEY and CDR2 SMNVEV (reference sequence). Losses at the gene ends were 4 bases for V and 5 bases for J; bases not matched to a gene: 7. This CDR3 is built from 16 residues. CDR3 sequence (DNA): TGTGCCAGCAGTTCCCCCCGGACAGGGGGGACCGGGGAGCTGTTTTTT. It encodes CASSSPRTGGTGELFF.

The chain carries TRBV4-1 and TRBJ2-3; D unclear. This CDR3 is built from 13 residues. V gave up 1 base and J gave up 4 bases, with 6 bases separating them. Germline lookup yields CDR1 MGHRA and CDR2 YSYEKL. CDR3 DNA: TGCGCCAGCAGCCAAGTTAGGGCAGATACGCAGTATTTT. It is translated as CASSQVRADTQYF.

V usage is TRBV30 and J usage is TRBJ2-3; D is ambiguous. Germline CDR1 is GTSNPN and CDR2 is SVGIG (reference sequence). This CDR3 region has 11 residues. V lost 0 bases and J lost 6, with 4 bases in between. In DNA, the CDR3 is TGTGCCTGGAGTGTTTTGGATACGCAGTATTTT. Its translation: CAWSVLDTQYF.

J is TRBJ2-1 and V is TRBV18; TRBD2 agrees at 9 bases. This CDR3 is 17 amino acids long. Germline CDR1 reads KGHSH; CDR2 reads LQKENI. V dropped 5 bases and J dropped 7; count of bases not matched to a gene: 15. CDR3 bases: TGTGCCAGCTCATCAGTTAGCGGGAGTTGGGCGGGGAATGAGCAGTTCTTC. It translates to CASSSVSGSWAGNEQFF.

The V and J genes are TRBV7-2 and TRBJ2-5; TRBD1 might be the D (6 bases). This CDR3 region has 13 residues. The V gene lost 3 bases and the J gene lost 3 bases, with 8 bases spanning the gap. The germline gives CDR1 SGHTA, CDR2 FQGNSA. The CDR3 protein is CASSFGQKETQYF. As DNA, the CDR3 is TGTGCCAGCAGCTTTGGACAGAAAGAGACCCAGTACTTC. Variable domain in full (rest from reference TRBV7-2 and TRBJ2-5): GAGVSQSPSNKVTEKGKDVELRCDPISGHTALYWYRQSLGQGLEFLIYFQGNSAPDKSGLPSDRFSAERTGGSVSTLTIQRTQQEDSAVYLCASSFGQKETQYFGPGTRLLVL.

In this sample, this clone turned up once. Here the CDR3 DNA reads TGTGCCAGCAGCCTCATCGGGGAAGTGACGGAGACCCAGTACTTC. Protein: CASSLIGEVTETQYF. The V and J genes are TRBV11-1 and TRBJ2-5; possibly TRBD2 for D (5 bases). This CDR3 has 15 residues. Trimming pared 5 bases from V and 5 bases from J, leaving 18 bases between. Germline V gene data show CDR1 as SGHAT and CDR2 as FQDESV (reference sequence). The full variable domain, rest sourced from reference TRBV11-1 and TRBJ2-5, is EAEVAQSPRYKITEKSQAVAFWCDPISGHATLYWYRQILGQGPELLVQFQDESVVDDSQLPKDRFSAERLKGVDSTLKIQPAELGDSAMYLCASSLIGEVTETQYFGPGTRLLVL.

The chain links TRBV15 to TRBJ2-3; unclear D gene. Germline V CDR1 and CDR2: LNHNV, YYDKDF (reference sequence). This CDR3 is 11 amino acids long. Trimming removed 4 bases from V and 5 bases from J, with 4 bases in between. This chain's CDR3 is CATSIGDTQYF. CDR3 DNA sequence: TGTGCCACCAGCATAGGAGATACGCAGTATTTT.

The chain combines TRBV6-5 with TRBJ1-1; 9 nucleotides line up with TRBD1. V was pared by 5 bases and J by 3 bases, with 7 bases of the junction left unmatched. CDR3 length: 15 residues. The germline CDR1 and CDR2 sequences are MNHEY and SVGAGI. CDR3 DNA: TGTGCCAGCAGTGCCGGGACAGGGATACACACTGAAGCTTTCTTT. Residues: CASSAGTGIHTEAFF.

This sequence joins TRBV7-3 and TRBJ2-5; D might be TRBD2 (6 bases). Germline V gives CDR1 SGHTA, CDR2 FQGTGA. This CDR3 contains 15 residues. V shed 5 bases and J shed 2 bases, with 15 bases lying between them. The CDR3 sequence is CASSPRGSGQETQYF. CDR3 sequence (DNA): TGTGCCAGCAGCCCTCGGGGGAGCGGACAAGAGACCCAGTACTTC. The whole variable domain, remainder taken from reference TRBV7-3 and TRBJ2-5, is GAGVSQTPSNKVTEKGKYVELRCDPISGHTALYWYRQSLGQGPEFLIYFQGTGAADDSGLPNDRFFAVRPEGSVSTLKIQRTERGDSAVYLCASSPRGSGQETQYFGPGTRLLVL.

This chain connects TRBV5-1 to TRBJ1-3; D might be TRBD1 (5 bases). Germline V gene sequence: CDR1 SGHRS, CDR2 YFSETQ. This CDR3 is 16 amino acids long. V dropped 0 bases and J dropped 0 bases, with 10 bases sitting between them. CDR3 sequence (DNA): TGCGCCAGCAGCTTGGGGCCGGGGGGCTCTGGAAACACCATATATTTT. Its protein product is CASSLGPGGSGNTIYF.

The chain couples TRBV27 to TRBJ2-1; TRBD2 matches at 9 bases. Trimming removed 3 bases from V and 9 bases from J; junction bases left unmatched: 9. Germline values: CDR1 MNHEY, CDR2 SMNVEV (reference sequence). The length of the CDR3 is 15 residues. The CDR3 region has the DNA TGTGCCAGCAGTTTGTTGGCTAGCGGGGAGGGTGAGCAGTTCTTC. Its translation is CASSLLASGEGEQFF.

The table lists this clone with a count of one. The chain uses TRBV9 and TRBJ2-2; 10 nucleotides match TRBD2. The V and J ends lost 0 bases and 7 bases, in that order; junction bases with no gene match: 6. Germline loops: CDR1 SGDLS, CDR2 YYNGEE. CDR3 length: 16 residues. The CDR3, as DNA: TGTGCCAGCAGCGTAGCGGCTAGCGGGAGTGACGGGGAGCTGTTTTTT. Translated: CASSVAASGSDGELFF. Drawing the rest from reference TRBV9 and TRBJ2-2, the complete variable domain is DSGVTQTPKHLITATGQRVTLRCSPRSGDLSVYWYQQSLDQGLQFLIQYYNGEERAKGNILERFSAQQFPDLHSELNLSSLELGDSALYFCASSVAASGSDGELFFGEGSRLTVL.

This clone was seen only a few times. The CDR3 nucleotides are TGTGCCTGGAGTCATGACAGGACCTTAACCTACGAGCAGTACTTC. It yields the protein CAWSHDRTLTYEQYF. The rearrangement uses TRBV30 and TRBJ2-7; weak D call: TRBD1 (6 bases). The CDR3 sequence is 15 residues long. With 2 bases removed from V and 2 bases from J, the gap between germline ends came to 16 bases. The germline V gene encodes CDR1 GTSNPN and CDR2 SVGIG (reference sequence). The whole variable domain, filled in from reference TRBV30 and TRBJ2-7, reads SQTIHQWPATLVQPVGSPLSLECTVEGTSNPNLYWYRQAAGRGLQLLFYSVGIGQISSEVPQNLSASRPQDRQFILSSKKLLLSDSGFYLCAWSHDRTLTYEQYFGPGTRLTVT.

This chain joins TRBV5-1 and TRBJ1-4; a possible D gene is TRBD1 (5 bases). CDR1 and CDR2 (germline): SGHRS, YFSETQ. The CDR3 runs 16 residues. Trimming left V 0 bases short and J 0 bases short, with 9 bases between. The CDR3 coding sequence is TGCGCCAGCAGCTTGGCGGGGGGAGCAACTAATGAAAAACTGTTTTTT. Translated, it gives CASSLAGGATNEKLFF.

The CDR3 DNA is TGTGCCAGCTCACCGCGACAGCAGACGAACACCGGGGAGCTGTTTTTT. This gives the protein CASSPRQQTNTGELFF. The chain recombines TRBV18 with TRBJ2-2; TRBD1 is a possible D gene (5 bases). Germline values: CDR1 KGHSH, CDR2 LQKENI. Trimming removed 3 bases from V and 0 bases from J, with 11 bases in between. The CDR3 sequence is 16 residues long.

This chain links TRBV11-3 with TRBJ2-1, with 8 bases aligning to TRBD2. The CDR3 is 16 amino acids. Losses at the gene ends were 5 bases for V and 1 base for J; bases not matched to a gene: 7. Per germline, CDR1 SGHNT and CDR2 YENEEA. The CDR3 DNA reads TGTGCCAGCAGCGGGGCGAGCGGGAGTTCCTACAATGAGCAGTTCTTC. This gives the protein CASSGASGSSYNEQFF.